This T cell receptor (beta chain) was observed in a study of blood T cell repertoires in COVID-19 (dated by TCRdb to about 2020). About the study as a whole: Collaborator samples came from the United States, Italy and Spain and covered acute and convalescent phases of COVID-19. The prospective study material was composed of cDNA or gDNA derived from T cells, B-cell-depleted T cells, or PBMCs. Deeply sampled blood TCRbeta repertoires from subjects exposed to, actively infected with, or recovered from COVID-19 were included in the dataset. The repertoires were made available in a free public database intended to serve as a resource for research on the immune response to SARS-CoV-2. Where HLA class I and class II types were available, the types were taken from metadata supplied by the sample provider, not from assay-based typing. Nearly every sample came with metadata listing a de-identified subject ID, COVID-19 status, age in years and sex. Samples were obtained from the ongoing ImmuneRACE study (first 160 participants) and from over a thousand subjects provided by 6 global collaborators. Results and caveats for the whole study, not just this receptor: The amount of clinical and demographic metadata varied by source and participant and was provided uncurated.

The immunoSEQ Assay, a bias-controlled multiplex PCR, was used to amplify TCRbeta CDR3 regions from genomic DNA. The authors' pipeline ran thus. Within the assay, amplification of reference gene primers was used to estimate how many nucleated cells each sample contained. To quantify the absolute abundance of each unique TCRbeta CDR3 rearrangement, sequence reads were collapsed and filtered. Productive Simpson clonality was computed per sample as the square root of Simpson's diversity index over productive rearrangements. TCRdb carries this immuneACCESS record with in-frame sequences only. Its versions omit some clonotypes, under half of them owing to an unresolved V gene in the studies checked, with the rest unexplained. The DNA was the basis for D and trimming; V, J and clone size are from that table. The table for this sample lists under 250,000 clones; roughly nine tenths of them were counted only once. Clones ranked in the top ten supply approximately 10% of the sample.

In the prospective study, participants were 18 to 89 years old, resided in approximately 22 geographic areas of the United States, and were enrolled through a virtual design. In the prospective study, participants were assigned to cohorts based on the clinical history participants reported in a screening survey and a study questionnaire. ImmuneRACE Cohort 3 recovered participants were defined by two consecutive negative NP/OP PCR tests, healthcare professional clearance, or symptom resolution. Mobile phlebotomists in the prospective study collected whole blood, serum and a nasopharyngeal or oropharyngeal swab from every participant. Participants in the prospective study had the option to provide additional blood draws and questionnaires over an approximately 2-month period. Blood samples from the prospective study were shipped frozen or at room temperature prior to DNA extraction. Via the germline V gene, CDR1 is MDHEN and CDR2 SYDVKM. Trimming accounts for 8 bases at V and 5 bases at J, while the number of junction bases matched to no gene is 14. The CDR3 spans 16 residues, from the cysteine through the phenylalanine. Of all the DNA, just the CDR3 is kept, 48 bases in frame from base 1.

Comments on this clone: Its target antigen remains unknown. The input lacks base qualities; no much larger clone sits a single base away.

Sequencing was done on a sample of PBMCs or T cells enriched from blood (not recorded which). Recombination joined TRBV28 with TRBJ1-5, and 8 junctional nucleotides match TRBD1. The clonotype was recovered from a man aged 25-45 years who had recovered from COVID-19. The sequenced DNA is TGTGCCAGCCAGTCTGGGCGCAGGGGGCTTTATCAGCCCCAGCATTTT. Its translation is CASQSGRRGLYQPQHF.